The 18 T cell receptor beta chains below come from one sample, sequenced in a study of control samples from healthy donors and cancer patients. Libraries were prepared by immunoSEQ multiplex PCR; TCRdb keeps only in-frame clonotypes and omits some of them. The sample comprises about 20,000 clones, about 82% of which are singletons, and under 14% rests with the top ten. Sequencing was performed on PBMCs. Receptors were obtained from a woman in her 70s with colorectal cancer.

In its sample, this clone was seen once. This chain connects TRBV24-1 to TRBJ1-2; D may be TRBD1 (5 bases). The CDR3 covers 14 residues. V was cut by 3 bases and J by 10 bases, with 17 bases left in between. The germline CDR1 and CDR2 sequences are KGHDR and SFDVKD. DNA of the CDR3: TGTGCCACCAGTGATCCCTCCAAGACAGATCCCTACACCTTC. It is translated as CATSDPSKTDPYTF.

The rearrangement uses TRBV6-5 and TRBJ1-5, with D maybe TRBD1 (5 bases). The germline V and J ends were trimmed by 5 bases and 2 bases, with 13 bases remaining between them. The CDR3 has 15 residues. Per the germline V gene, CDR1 is MNHEY and CDR2 is SVGAGI. The CDR3 DNA is TGTGCCAGCAGTATACAGGTTAGCGGCAATCAGCCCCAGCATTTT. Translated: CASSIQVSGNQPQHF.

The chain couples TRBV6-1 to TRBJ1-1; 8 nucleotides match TRBD1. The V segment lost 7 bases and the J segment 0 bases; nucleotides outside the gene matches: 4. The CDR3 spans 14 residues. From germline, CDR1 is MNHNS and CDR2 SASEGT. This CDR3 reads CASNRQGLNTEAFF. DNA for the CDR3: TGTGCCAGCAACCGACAGGGGTTGAACACTGAAGCTTTCTTT.

The chain employs TRBV30 and TRBJ1-6; D call uncertain. V shed 5 bases and J shed 0 bases, with 11 bases lying between them. The CDR3 totals 15 residues. Germline CDR1 is GTSNPN and CDR2 is SVGIG (reference sequence). The CDR3 DNA sequence: TGTGCCTGGCGACCGTGGAGCTCCTATAATTCACCCCTCCACTTT. Its translation is CAWRPWSSYNSPLHF.

This chain uses TRBV21-1 with TRBJ1-5; the table's D call of TRBD1 was not tested on the DNA. TRBV21-1 constitutes a pseudogene. The CDR3 consists of 17 residues. In DNA, the CDR3 is TGTGCCAGCAGCAAAGATTGGAGACAGGGGAGCAATCAGCCCCAGCATTTT. Encoded protein: CASSKDWRQGSNQPQHF.

This clone showed up just a few times. The chain joins TRBV4-3 to TRBJ2-1; 9 bases match TRBD1. Per the germline V gene, CDR1 is LGHNA and CDR2 is YSLEER. The CDR3 has 16 amino acids. V shed 0 bases and J 6 bases; nucleotides not matched to a gene: 6. The CDR3 sequence: CASSQEYGQGSNEQFF. In DNA form, the CDR3 reads TGCGCCAGCAGCCAAGAGTATGGACAGGGGAGCAATGAGCAGTTCTTC.

This chain links TRBV24-1 with TRBJ1-4, with 7 bases fitting TRBD1. The germline V gene encodes CDR1 KGHDR and CDR2 SFDVKD. The V segment lost 4 bases and the J segment 8 bases; nucleotides outside the gene matches: 6. There are 14 residues in the CDR3. The chain's CDR3 is CATSDPGQTEKLFF. Here the CDR3 DNA reads TGTGCCACCAGTGACCCGGGACAGACCGAAAAACTGTTTTTT.

The chain recombines TRBV5-1 with TRBJ2-6; the D is unclear. CDR1 and CDR2 (germline): SGHRS, YFSETQ. Trimming stripped 0 bases from V and 0 bases from J, with 7 bases between. This CDR3 has 16 amino acids. CDR3 protein: CASSLGPNSGANVLTF. The CDR3 DNA is TGCGCCAGCAGCTTGGGGCCGAACTCTGGGGCCAACGTCCTGACTTTC.

This rearrangement joins TRBV7-9 to TRBJ2-1; no clear D gene. Trimming removed 3 bases from V and 9 bases from J, with 6 bases in between. Germline CDR1 SEHNR, CDR2 FQNEAQ (reference sequence). The CDR3 is 11 residues long. The CDR3 sequence is CASSFNTEQFF. The CDR3, as DNA: TGTGCCAGCAGCTTTAATACTGAGCAGTTCTTC.

This clone was counted a few times. The chain uses TRBV5-1 and TRBJ2-7, with D perhaps matching TRBD1 (7 bases). Germline lookup yields CDR1 SGHRS and CDR2 YFSETQ. The CDR3 runs 16 residues. V was trimmed by 4 bases and J by 0 bases, leaving 17 bases between them. The CDR3 DNA follows: TGCGCCAGCAGCCGCGAAGGGGGCGGGAACTCCTACGAGCAGTACTTC. Protein product: CASSREGGGNSYEQYF.

This rearrangement joins TRBV28 to TRBJ2-3; TRBD1 matches 9 bases. CDR3 length: 14 residues. The V segment lost 3 bases and the J segment 3 bases; nucleotides outside the gene matches: 1. Germline assignment: CDR1 MDHEN and CDR2 SYDVKM. The CDR3 reads CASSLTGGTDTQYF. The CDR3 DNA is TGTGCCAGCAGTTTGACAGGGGGGACAGATACGCAGTATTTT.

DNA of the CDR3: TGCGCCAGCAGGTATGATGGTTCCTCAGATACGCAGTATTTT. This sequence encodes CASRYDGSSDTQYF. The V gene is TRBV5-1, the J gene TRBJ2-3; D unresolved. Germline values: CDR1 SGHRS, CDR2 YFSETQ. The CDR3 sequence is 14 residues long. Trimming shortened V by 5 bases and J by 4 bases, and 14 bases separated the two germline ends. The whole variable domain, filled in from reference TRBV5-1 and TRBJ2-3, reads KAGVTQTPRYLIKTRGQQVTLSCSPISGHRSVSWYQQTPGQGLQFLFEYFSETQRNKGNFPGRFSGRQFSNSRSEMNVSTLELGDSALYLCASRYDGSSDTQYFGPGTRLTVL.

This chain connects TRBV11-3 to TRBJ2-3; D is perhaps TRBD2 (5 bases). Germline assignment: CDR1 SGHNT and CDR2 YENEEA. The CDR3 sequence is 13 residues long. Trimming pared 3 bases from V and 4 bases from J, leaving 8 bases between. In DNA form, the CDR3 reads TGTGCCAGCAGCTTTCTCGGGGCAGATACGCAGTATTTT. Translation gives CASSFLGADTQYF.

This clone was observed once. The V and J genes are TRBV2 and TRBJ2-5; maybe TRBD2 (5 bases). CDR1 is SNHLY and CDR2 is FYNNEI in the germline V gene. Trimming pared 2 bases from V and 4 bases from J, leaving 14 bases between. This CDR3 contains 15 residues. The CDR3 is CASSESPGLAETQYF. Written as DNA, the CDR3 is TGTGCCAGCAGTGAAAGCCCTGGACTCGCAGAGACCCAGTACTTC.

The CDR3 loop is CASSLMAQGLNYGYTF. DNA for the CDR3: TGTGCCAGCAGTTTAATGGCGCAGGGTCTTAACTATGGCTACACCTTC. The genes are TRBV27 and TRBJ1-2; the D gene is possibly TRBD1 (5 bases). This CDR3 is 16 amino acids long. Germline V CDR1 and CDR2: MNHEY, SMNVEV (reference sequence). The V end was cut by 2 bases, the J end by 1 base, with 14 bases between.

This chain joins TRBV18 and TRBJ1-4, with a weak D call TRBD1 (6 bases). The ends were cut back, 3 bases at V and 6 bases at J, with 8 bases in the middle. CDR3 length equals 13 residues. Looked up from germline, CDR1 is KGHSH and CDR2 is LQKENI. The CDR3 nucleotides are TGTGCCAGCTCACCGGACAGACATGAAAAACTGTTTTTT. The encoded protein is CASSPDRHEKLFF.

The CDR3 DNA reads TGTGCCAGCGGGCAGCTTCCTTACGCTTTCTTT. Encoded protein: CASGQLPYAFF. The V gene is TRBV9, the J gene TRBJ1-1; D gene unclear. The germline V gene encodes CDR1 SGDLS and CDR2 YYNGEE. The CDR3 loop spans 11 amino acids. V was clipped by 7 bases and J by 11 bases, with 15 bases between them. The complete variable domain, with remaining parts taken from reference TRBV9 and TRBJ1-1, reads DSGVTQTPKHLITATGQRVTLRCSPRSGDLSVYWYQQSLDQGLQFLIQYYNGEERAKGNILERFSAQQFPDLHSELNLSSLELGDSALYFCASGQLPYAFFGQGTRLTVV.

CDR3 sequence (DNA): TGTGCCAGCAGTTGGGGGCGGGAGCTGTTTTTT. Its protein is CASSWGRELFF. The rearrangement links TRBV6-2 or TRBV6-3 to TRBJ2-2; TRBD1 is a possible D gene (6 bases). The CDR3 runs 11 residues. Germline V gene lookup returns CDR1 MNHEY and CDR2 SVGEGT. Deletions cut 4 bases from V and 9 bases from J, with 6 bases between.